These T cell receptor beta chains were read from a single sample in a study of T-cell reconstitution after alpha-beta-depleted transplantation in children. TCRdb ran MiXCR on the PCR reads and lists one entry per CDR3 protein. Of 300,000 to 400,000 distinct CDR3 sequences listed, approximately 23% were seen once; the top ten hold about a tenth. The input for sequencing was PBMCs, mostly from graft donor cells, taken 180 days after TCRalphabeta/CD19-depleted stem cell transplant. Source of these receptors: a male patient between 10 and 17 years old who had a stem cell transplant for acute lymphoblastic leukemia, so the T cells may come from the graft donor. Each CDR3 is given with its conserved first and last residue. D genes are given only for firm matches. Where a row states a size, it is once, few, many or the class of an expanded clone; other rows omit it.

TRBD2	TRBJ2-1	TRBV10-3	few	16	CAISALLAGAYNEQFF	TGTGCCATCAGTGCCCTACTAGCGGGAGCCTACAATGAGCAGTTCTTC
TRBD2	TRBJ2-3	TRBV12-3/TRBV12-4	few	16	CASSFGSGMGTDTQYF	TGTGCCAGCAGTTTTGGAAGCGGGATGGGTACAGATACGCAGTATTTT
-	TRBJ2-3	TRBV7-9	-	14	CASSHAQTTDTQYF	TGTGCCAGCAGCCACGCTCAGACCACAGATACGCAGTATTTT
-	TRBJ1-4	TRBV5-1	few	13	CASSSGRNEKLFF	TGCGCCAGCAGCTCCGGGCGTAATGAAAAACTGTTTTTT
TRBD1	TRBJ2-3	TRBV7-9	-	16	CASSNPGQTYTDTQYF	TGTGCCAGCAGCAATCCGGGACAGACATACACAGATACGCAGTATTTT
TRBD2	TRBJ2-7	TRBV4-1	-	18	CASSLRISRTSESYEQYF	TGCGCCAGCAGCCTTCGTATCTCCCGGACTAGCGAGAGCTACGAGCAGTACTTC
TRBD2	TRBJ2-3	TRBV5-1	many	15	CASSFATSGPDTQYF	TGCGCCAGCAGCTTTGCGACTAGCGGCCCAGATACGCAGTATTTT
-	TRBJ2-7	TRBV12-3/TRBV12-4	few	13	CASSSVPSYEQYF	TGTGCCAGCAGTTCCGTCCCCTCCTACGAGCAGTACTTC
-	TRBJ2-7	TRBV24-1	-	11	CATSDLYEQYF	TGTGCCACCAGTGACCTCTACGAGCAGTACTTC
-	TRBJ2-7	TRBV4-1	-	19	CASSQVSVSLGTRVGEQYF	TGCGCCAGCAGCCAAGTCTCGGTCTCTCTGGGGACAAGAGTCGGCGAGCAGTACTTC
-	TRBJ2-7	TRBV3-1	-	11	CASSRLYEQYF	TGTGCCAGCAGCCGGCTGTACGAGCAGTACTTC
-	TRBJ2-5	TRBV10-3	few	15	CAISDPWGMRETQYF	TGTGCCATCAGTGACCCTTGGGGGATGCGAGAGACCCAGTACTTC